These T cell receptor beta chains were read from a single sample in a study of CD8 T cells in Susac syndrome. TCRdb recomputed calls from the immunoSEQ multiplex PCR reads with MiXCR, one row per CDR3 protein. The top ten clones hold approximately 0.12% of a sample with about 120,000 distinct CDR3 sequences, under 95% of them seen once. The source material was CD8+ T cells from PBMCs. The receptors were sampled from a human donor in good health. Both conserved end residues are part of each CDR3. The D gene is left open where the match is weak. Some rows have no size entry. The others give once, few or many, or a class for an expanded clone.

size	V	D	J	DNA	CDR3
.	TRBV5-1	TRBD1	TRBJ2-7	TGCGCCAGCAGCGCCGGACAGGGGGCCTCCTGGGAGCAGTACTTC	CASSAGQGASWEQYF
once	TRBV7-7	.	TRBJ2-5	TGTGCTAGCAGCTCCGGTCCTTGGTCGCAAGAGACCCAGTACTTC	CASSSGPWSQETQYF
.	TRBV19	.	TRBJ2-1	TGTGCCAGTAGTATTACGGGAGTAACCTACAATGAGCAGTTCTTC	CASSITGVTYNEQFF
once	TRBV20-1	TRBD1	TRBJ1-1	TGCAGTGCTATCCCCAGGGGGAGAACTGAAGCTTTCTTT	CSAIPRGRTEAFF
once	TRBV7-9	.	TRBJ2-5	TGTGCCAGCAGCTACCCCGGAGCCCAAGAGACCCAGTACTTC	CASSYPGAQETQYF
.	TRBV20-1	TRBD2	TRBJ2-2	TGCAGTGCTAGACTAGCGGGACAGAACACCGGGGAGCTGTTTTTT	CSARLAGQNTGELFF
.	TRBV25-1	.	TRBJ2-7	TGTGCCAGCAGTGGAACGGCCCCCTCGGAGCAGTACTTC	CASSGTAPSEQYF
.	TRBV5-1	TRBD2	TRBJ2-1	TGCGCCAGCAGCTTTCTAGCGGGATACGATGAGCAGTTCTTC	CASSFLAGYDEQFF
.	TRBV2	TRBD2	TRBJ2-1	TGTGCCAGCAGGGGGCTGGCGGGGGTTAGGCAGTTCTTC	CASRGLAGVRQFF
.	TRBV29-1	TRBD1	TRBJ2-1	TGCAGCCACGGACAGGGAAACAATGAGCAGTTCTTC	CSHGQGNNEQFF
.	TRBV6-5	.	TRBJ2-2	TGTGCCAGCAGTTACCCGATCAGCGGGGAGCTGTTTTTT	CASSYPISGELFF
.	TRBV25-1	TRBD1	TRBJ1-1	TGTGCCAGCAGTGGGGACAGGTTCGAGCCTTCCGCTTTCTTT	CASSGDRFEPSAFF
many	TRBV7-9	TRBD2	TRBJ2-7	TGTGCCAGCAGCCCTTGGGGACTAGTCTACGAGCAGTACTTC	CASSPWGLVYEQYF
.	TRBV6-5	.	TRBJ1-2	TGTGCCAGCAGTTACGGTGACATCTATGGCTACACCTTC	CASSYGDIYGYTF
.	TRBV11-2	.	TRBJ1-3	TGTGCCAGCAGCCCCAAGGCGGTCACGCGCGGTTATAACTCTGGAAACACCATATATTTT	CASSPKAVTRGYNSGNTIYF
.	TRBV7-3	.	TRBJ2-5	TGTGCCAGCAGCTTGAACGGAAACGCGCAAGAGACCCAGTACTTC	CASSLNGNAQETQYF
.	TRBV11-2	TRBD1	TRBJ1-2	TGTGCCAGCAGCTTCGGGACAGGCTATGGCTACACCTTC	CASSFGTGYGYTF
.	TRBV7-9	TRBD2	TRBJ2-7	TGTGCCAGCAGCACTAGCGGGAGGACCAACGAGCAGTACTTC	CASSTSGRTNEQYF
.	TRBV29-1	.	TRBJ2-7	TGCAGCGTTGAAGCCTGGCAGGGGTCCTACGAGCAGTACTTC	CSVEAWQGSYEQYF
.	TRBV7-9	TRBD1	TRBJ1-2	TGTGCCAGCAGCTTACCACAGGGGTACTATGGCTACACCTTC	CASSLPQGYYGYTF
.	TRBV5-6	.	TRBJ2-1	TGTGCCAGCAGCTTGGCTCACTTGGACAATGAGCAGTTCTTC	CASSLAHLDNEQFF
.	TRBV20-1	.	TRBJ1-5	TGCAGTGCTCTCTTCCCCAGGGAGCCCAATCAGCCCCAGCATTTT	CSALFPREPNQPQHF
.	TRBV30	.	TRBJ2-3	TGTGCCTGGTTCCAGGCAGATACGCAGTATTTT	CAWFQADTQYF
.	TRBV28	.	TRBJ1-1	TGTGCCAGCAGTCCCGGCCGATGGGACACTGAAGCTTTCTTT	CASSPGRWDTEAFF
.	TRBV6-1	TRBD1	TRBJ1-1	TGTGCCAGCAGTGAAGCGAGGGGGCGGACGGGCACTGAAGCTTTCTTT	CASSEARGRTGTEAFF
.	TRBV5-1	TRBD1	TRBJ2-7	TGCGCCAGCAGCCCCAGGGGGCTATCGTACGAGCAGTACTTC	CASSPRGLSYEQYF
.	TRBV11-1	.	TRBJ2-2	TGTGCCAGCAGCCGTGACCTTCAGACGGCGAACACCGGGGAGCTGTTTTTT	CASSRDLQTANTGELFF
.	TRBV15	TRBD1	TRBJ1-5	TGTGCCACCAGCAGAGATGGGACAGGGCACAATCAGCCCCAGCATTTT	CATSRDGTGHNQPQHF
.	TRBV6-5	.	TRBJ1-2	TGTGCCAGCAGTGGGGGATATACTGGCTACACCTTC	CASSGGYTGYTF
.	TRBV20-1	TRBD2	TRBJ2-3	TGCAGTGCTACCGGGACTAGCTTCATCACAGATACGCAGTATTTT	CSATGTSFITDTQYF
.	TRBV4-3	.	TRBJ1-1	TGCGCCAGCAGCCAAGCGGAAACTGGGAACACTGAAGCTTTCTTT	CASSQAETGNTEAFF
.	TRBV20-1	TRBD2	TRBJ2-7	TGCAGTGCTAGAGCGGGCGGGAGGGAGTACGAGCAGTACTTC	CSARAGGREYEQYF
.	TRBV29-1	TRBD1	TRBJ1-1	TGCAGCGTTGAAGAGGGGACAGCGAACACTGAAGCTTTCTTT	CSVEEGTANTEAFF
.	TRBV21-1	.	TRBJ1-1	TGTGCCAGCAGCCCCGTGTTGCTAGGGGCGAACACTGAAGCTTTCTTT	CASSPVLLGANTEAFF
.	TRBV25-1	.	TRBJ1-2	TGTGCCAGCAGTGAGGGGGCACGGGGCTACACCTTC	CASSEGARGYTF
.	TRBV20-1	.	TRBJ1-6	TGCAGTGCCAACCCACAGACTAATTCACCCCTCCACTTT	CSANPQTNSPLHF
once	TRBV7-9	TRBD1	TRBJ2-5	TGTGCCAGCAGCCCTGGGACAGGGGGAGAGACCCAGTACTTC	CASSPGTGGETQYF
.	TRBV6-6	TRBD1	TRBJ2-7	TGTGCCAGCAGTTTCGGGACAGGGGCCTACGAGCAGTACTTC	CASSFGTGAYEQYF
.	TRBV7-9	.	TRBJ1-1	TGTGCCAGCAGCTTAGTTAGGGAGACTGAAGCTTTCTTT	CASSLVRETEAFF
.	TRBV29-1	.	TRBJ1-1	TGCAGCGTTGGTACAGGGAACACTGAAGCTTTCTTT	CSVGTGNTEAFF
.	TRBV29-1	.	TRBJ2-7	TGCAGCGTTCGAATTACCGACAGCTACGAGCAGTACTTC	CSVRITDSYEQYF
.	TRBV27	.	TRBJ1-2	TGTGCCAGCAGGCACCATCAGGGAGGCTACACCTTC	CASRHHQGGYTF
.	TRBV19	.	TRBJ2-5	TGTGCCAGTAGTATTGTCGCCAGCCAAGAGACCCAGTACTTC	CASSIVASQETQYF
once	TRBV30	TRBD2	TRBJ2-2	TGTGCCTGGTCTGGCGGGAGGGCCTCTGGGACCGGGGAGCTGTTTTTT	CAWSGGRASGTGELFF
.	TRBV6-5	TRBD1	TRBJ1-2	TGTGCCAGCAGTCACGAGAGACAGGGTTATGGCTACACCTTC	CASSHERQGYGYTF
once	TRBV19	.	TRBJ1-1	TGTGCCAGTCGACCCTCCGGGACCGCGGCTACTGAAGCTTTCTTT	CASRPSGTAATEAFF
.	TRBV12-3/TRBV12-4	.	TRBJ2-7	TGTGCCAGCAGTCTGGGAGCGGTCTCCTACGAGCAGTACTTC	CASSLGAVSYEQYF
.	TRBV13	.	TRBJ1-3	TGTGCCAGCAGCTTGGACCGATCTGGAAACACCATATATTTT	CASSLDRSGNTIYF
.	TRBV5-4	.	TRBJ1-2	TGTGCCAGCAGCTTGGCTCTCAGCACTCAGGAGGGCTACACCTTC	CASSLALSTQEGYTF
.	TRBV20-1	.	TRBJ2-7	TGCAGTGCCCGAGGGCAGGGGTTTCCCTACGAGCAGTACTTC	CSARGQGFPYEQYF
.	TRBV4-2	.	TRBJ1-1	TGTGCCAGCAGCCAAGGAGAATCTCGGGACACTGAAGCTTTCTTT	CASSQGESRDTEAFF
.	TRBV20-1	.	TRBJ2-5	TGCAGTGCTAGTGGGGAGACCCAGTACTTC	CSASGETQYF
.	TRBV6-5	.	TRBJ2-1	TGTGCCAGCAATTACGGAGGGCCGCAAAATGAGCAGTTCTTC	CASNYGGPQNEQFF